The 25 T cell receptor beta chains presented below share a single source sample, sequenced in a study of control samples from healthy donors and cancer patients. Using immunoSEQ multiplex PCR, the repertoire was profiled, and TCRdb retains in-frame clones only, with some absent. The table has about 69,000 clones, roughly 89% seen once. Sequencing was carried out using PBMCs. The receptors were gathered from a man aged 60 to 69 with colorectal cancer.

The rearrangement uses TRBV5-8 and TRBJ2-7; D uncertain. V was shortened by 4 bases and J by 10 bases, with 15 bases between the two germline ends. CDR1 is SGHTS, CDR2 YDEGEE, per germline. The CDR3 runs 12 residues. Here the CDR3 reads CASSLPEVGQYF. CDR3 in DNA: TGTGCCAGCAGCCTACCCGAGGTAGGCCAGTACTTC.

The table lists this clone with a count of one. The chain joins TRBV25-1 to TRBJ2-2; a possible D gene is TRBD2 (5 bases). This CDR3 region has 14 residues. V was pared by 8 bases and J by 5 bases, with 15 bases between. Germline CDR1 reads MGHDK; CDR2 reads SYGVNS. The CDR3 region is CASGPRTVTGELFF. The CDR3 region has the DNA TGTGCCAGCGGGCCCCGGACTGTTACCGGGGAGCTGTTTTTT.

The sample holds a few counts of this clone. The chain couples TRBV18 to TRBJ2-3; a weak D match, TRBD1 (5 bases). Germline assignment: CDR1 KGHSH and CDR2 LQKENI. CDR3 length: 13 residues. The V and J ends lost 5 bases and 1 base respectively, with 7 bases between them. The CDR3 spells CASSEQGTDTQYF. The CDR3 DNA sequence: TGTGCCAGCTCAGAACAGGGCACAGATACGCAGTATTTT.

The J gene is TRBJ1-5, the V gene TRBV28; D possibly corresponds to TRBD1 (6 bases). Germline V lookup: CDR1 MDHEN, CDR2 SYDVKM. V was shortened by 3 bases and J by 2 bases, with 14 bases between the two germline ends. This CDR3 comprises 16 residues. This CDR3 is CASSLGARGGNQPQHF. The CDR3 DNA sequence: TGTGCCAGCAGTTTGGGGGCAAGGGGTGGCAATCAGCCCCAGCATTTT.

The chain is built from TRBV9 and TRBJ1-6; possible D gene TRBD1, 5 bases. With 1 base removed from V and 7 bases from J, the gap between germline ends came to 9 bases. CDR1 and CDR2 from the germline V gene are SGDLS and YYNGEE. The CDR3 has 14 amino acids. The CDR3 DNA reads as TGTGCCAGCAGCGTACAGGGACGAAATTCACCCCTCCACTTT. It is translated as CASSVQGRNSPLHF.

The CDR3, as DNA: TGTGCCAGCAGCCAAGAATTGTCCCCAGGGTACTCCTACGAGCAGTACTTC. The encoded protein is CASSQELSPGYSYEQYF. The chain employs TRBV14 and TRBJ2-7, with D perhaps matching TRBD1 (5 bases). The V gene's germline CDR1 is SGHDN and CDR2 FVKESK. The CDR3 consists of 17 residues. Trimming shortened V by 0 bases and J by 0 bases, and 15 bases separated the two germline ends.

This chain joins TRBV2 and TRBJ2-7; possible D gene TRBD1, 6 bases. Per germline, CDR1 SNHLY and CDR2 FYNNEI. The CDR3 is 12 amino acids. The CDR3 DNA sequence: TGTGCTACCGGGACATCCTCCTACGAGCAGTACTTC. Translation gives CATGTSSYEQYF.

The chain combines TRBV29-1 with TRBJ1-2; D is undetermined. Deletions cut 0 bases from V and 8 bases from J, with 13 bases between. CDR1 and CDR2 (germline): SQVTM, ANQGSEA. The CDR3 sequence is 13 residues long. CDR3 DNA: TGCAGCGTTGAAGATGGCGGGCCTCGGGGCTACACCTTC. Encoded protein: CSVEDGGPRGYTF.

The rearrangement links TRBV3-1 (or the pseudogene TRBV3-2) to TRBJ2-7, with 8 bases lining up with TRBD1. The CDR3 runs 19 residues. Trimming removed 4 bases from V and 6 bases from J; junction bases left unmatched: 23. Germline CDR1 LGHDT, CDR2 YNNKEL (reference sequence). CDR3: CASSPPEGPPGQAFTEQYF. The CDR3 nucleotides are TGTGCCAGCAGCCCCCCGGAGGGACCCCCGGGACAGGCGTTTACCGAGCAGTACTTC.

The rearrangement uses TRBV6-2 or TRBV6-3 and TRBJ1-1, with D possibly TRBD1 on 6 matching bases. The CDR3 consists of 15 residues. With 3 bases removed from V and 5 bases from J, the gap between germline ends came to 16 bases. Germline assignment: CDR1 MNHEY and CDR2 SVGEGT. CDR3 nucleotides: TGTGCCAGCAGTTATTCACCACAGGGTGGAACTGAAGCTTTCTTT. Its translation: CASSYSPQGGTEAFF.

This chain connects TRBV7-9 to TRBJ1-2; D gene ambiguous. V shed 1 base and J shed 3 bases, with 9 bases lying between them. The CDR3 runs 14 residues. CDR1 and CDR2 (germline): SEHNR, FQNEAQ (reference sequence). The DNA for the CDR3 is TGTGCCAGCAGCTTAGAGGCAGACCACTATGGCTACACCTTC. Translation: CASSLEADHYGYTF.

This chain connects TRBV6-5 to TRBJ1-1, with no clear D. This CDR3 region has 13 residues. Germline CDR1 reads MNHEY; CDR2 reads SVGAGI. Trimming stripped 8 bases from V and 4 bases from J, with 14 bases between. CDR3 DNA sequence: TGTGCCAGCGGGTTGGCGGGGAGCACTGAAGCTTTCTTT. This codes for CASGLAGSTEAFF.

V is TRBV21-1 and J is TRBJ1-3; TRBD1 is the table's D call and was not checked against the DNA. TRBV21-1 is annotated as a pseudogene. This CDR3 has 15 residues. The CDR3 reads CASSDRGRVGNTIYF. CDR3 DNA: TGTGCCAGCAGCGACAGGGGTCGGGTTGGAAACACCATATATTTT.

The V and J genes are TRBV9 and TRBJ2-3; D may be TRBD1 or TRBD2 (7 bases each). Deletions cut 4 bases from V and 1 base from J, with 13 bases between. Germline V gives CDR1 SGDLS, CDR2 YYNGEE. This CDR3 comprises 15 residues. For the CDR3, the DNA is TGTGCCAGCAGCTCAGGGGGGGCTGGCACAGATACGCAGTATTTT. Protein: CASSSGGAGTDTQYF.

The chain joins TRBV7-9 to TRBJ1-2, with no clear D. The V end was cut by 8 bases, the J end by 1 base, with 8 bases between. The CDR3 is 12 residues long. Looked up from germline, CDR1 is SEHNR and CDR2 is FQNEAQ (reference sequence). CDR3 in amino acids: CASSGVNYGYTF. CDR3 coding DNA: TGTGCCAGCTCCGGGGTTAACTATGGCTACACCTTC.

This CDR3 is CASISTGNTEAFF. CDR3 DNA: TGTGCCAGCATATCAACAGGGAACACTGAAGCTTTCTTT. The chain links TRBV25-1 to TRBJ1-1; perhaps TRBD1 as D (5 bases). The germline V gene has CDR1 MGHDK and CDR2 SYGVNS. This CDR3 region has 13 residues. The V end was cut by 7 bases, the J end by 1 base, with 10 bases between.

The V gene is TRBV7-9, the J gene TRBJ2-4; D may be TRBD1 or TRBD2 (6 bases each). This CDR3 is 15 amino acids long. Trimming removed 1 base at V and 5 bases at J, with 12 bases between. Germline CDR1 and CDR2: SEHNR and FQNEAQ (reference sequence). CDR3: CASSLVWGAENIQYF. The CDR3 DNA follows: TGTGCCAGCAGCTTAGTATGGGGGGCGGAAAACATTCAGTACTTC.

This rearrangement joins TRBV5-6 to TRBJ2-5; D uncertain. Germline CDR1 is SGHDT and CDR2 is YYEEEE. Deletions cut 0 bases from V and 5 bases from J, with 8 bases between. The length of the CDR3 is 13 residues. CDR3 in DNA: TGTGCCAGCAGCTTGGCTTACGGGGAGACCCAGTACTTC. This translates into CASSLAYGETQYF. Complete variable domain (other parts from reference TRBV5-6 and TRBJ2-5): DAGVTQSPTHLIKTRGQQVTLRCSPKSGHDTVSWYQQALGQGPQFIFQYYEEEERQRGNFPDRFSGHQFPNYSSELNVNALLLGDSALYLCASSLAYGETQYFGPGTRLLVL.

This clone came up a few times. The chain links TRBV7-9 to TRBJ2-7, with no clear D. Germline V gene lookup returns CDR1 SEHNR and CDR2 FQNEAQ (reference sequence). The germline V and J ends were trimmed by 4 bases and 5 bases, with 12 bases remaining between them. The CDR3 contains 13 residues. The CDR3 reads CASSSTYSDEQYF. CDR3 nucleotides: TGTGCCAGCAGCTCAACATACAGTGACGAGCAGTACTTC.

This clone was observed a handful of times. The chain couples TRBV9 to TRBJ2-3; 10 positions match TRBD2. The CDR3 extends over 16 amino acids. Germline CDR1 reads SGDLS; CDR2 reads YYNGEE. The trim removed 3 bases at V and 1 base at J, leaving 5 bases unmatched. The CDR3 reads CASSAGSGGGTDTQYF. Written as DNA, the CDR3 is TGTGCCAGCAGCGCCGGAAGCGGGGGGGGCACAGATACGCAGTATTTT.

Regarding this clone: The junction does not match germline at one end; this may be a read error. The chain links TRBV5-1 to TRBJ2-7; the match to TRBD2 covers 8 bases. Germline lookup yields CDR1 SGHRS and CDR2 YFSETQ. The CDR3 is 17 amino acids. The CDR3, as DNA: TGCGCCCGCAGCGGGGGCGGCGGGGGACTTACCTCCTACGAGCAGTACTTC. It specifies CARSGGGGGLTSYEQYF. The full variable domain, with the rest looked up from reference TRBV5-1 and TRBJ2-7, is KAGVTQTPRYLIKTRGQQVTLSCSPISGHRSVSWYQQTPGQGLQFLFEYFSETQRNKGNFPGRFSGRQFSNSRSEMNVSTLELGDSALYLCARSGGGGGLTSYEQYFGPGTRLTVT.

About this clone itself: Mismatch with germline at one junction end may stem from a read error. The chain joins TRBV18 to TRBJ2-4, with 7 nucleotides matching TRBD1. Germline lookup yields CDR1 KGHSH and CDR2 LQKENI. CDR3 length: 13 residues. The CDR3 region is CASSPSETQDRAF. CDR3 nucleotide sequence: TGTGCCAGCTCACCCTCCGAGACACAAGACAGGGCCTTC.

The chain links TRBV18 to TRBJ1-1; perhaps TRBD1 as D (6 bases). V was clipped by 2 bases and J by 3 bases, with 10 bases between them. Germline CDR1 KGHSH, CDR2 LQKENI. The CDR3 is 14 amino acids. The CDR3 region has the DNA TGTGCCAGCTCACCAAATACAGGGCACACTGAAGCTTTCTTT. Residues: CASSPNTGHTEAFF.

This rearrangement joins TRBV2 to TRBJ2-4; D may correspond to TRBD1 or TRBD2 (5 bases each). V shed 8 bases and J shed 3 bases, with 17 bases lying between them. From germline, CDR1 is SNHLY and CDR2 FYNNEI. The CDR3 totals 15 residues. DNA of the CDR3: TGTGCCAGCTTACTTGGGGGATTGGGCAAAAACATTCAGTACTTC. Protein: CASLLGGLGKNIQYF.

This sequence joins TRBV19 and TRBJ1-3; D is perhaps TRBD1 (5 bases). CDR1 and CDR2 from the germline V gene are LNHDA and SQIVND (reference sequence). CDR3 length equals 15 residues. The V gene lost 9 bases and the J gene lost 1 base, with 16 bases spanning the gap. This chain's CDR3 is CASQPTALSGNTIYF. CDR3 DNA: TGTGCCAGCCAACCGACAGCATTATCTGGAAACACCATATATTTT.